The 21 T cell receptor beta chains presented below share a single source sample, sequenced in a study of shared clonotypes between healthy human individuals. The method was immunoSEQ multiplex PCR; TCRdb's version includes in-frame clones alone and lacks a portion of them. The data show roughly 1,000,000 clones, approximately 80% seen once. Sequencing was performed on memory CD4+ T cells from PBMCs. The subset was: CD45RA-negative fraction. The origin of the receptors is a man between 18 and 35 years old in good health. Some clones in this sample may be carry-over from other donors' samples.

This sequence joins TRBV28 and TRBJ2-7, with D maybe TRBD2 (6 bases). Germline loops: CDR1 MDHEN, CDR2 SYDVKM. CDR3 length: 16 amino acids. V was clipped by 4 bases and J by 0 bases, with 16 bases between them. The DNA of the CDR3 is TGTGCCAGCAGTTCCCGCCGGGACGGGAGCTCCTACGAGCAGTACTTC. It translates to CASSSRRDGSSYEQYF.

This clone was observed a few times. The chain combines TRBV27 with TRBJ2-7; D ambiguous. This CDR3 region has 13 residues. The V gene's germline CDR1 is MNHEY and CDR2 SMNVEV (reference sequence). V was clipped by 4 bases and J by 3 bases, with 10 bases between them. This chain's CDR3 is CASSSRHIYEQYF. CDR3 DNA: TGTGCCAGCAGTTCGAGACACATCTACGAGCAGTACTTC.

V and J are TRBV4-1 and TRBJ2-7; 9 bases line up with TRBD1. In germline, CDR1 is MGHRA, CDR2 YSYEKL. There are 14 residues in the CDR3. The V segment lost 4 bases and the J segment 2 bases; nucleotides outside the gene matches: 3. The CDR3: CASSRDRVTYEQYF. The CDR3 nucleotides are TGCGCCAGCAGCCGGGACAGGGTTACCTACGAGCAGTACTTC.

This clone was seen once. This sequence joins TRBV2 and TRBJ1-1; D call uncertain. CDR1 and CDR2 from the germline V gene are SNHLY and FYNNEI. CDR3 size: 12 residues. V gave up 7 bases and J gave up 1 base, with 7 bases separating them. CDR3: CASNYWNTEAFF. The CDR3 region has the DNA TGTGCCAGCAATTACTGGAACACTGAAGCTTTCTTT. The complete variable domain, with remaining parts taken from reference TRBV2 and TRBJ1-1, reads EPEVTQTPSHQVTQMGQEVILRCVPISNHLYFYWYRQILGQKVEFLVSFYNNEISEKSEIFDDQFSVERPDGSNFTLKIRSTKLEDSAMYFCASNYWNTEAFFGQGTRLTVV.

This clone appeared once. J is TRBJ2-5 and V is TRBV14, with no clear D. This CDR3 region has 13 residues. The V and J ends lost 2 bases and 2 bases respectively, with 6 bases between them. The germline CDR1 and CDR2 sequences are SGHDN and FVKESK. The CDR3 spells CASSQSLQETQYF. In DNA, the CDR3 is TGTGCCAGCAGCCAATCGCTACAAGAGACCCAGTACTTC.

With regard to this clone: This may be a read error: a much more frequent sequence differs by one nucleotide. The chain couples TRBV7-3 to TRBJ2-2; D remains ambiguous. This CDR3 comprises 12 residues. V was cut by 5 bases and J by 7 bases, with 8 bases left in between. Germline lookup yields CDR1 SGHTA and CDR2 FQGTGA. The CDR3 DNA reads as TGTGCCAGCAGCCTGGACGGCGGGGAGCTGTTTTTT. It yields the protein CASSLDGGELFF.

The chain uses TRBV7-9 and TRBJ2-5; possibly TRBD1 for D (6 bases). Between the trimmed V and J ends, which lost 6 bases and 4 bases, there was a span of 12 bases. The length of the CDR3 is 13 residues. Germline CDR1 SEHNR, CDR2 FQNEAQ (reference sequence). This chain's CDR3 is CASSPGQPETQYF. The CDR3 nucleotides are TGTGCCAGCAGTCCAGGACAGCCAGAGACCCAGTACTTC.

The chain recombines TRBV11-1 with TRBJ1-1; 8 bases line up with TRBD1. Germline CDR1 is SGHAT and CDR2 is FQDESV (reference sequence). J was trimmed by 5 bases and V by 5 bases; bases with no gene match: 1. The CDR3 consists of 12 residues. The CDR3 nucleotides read TGTGCCAGCAGCACAGGGGGGACTGAAGCTTTCTTT. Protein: CASSTGGTEAFF.

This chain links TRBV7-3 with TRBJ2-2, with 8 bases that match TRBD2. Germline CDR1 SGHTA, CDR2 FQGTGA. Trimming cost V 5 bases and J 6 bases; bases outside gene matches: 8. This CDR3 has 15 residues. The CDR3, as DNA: TGTGCCAGCAGCCCACCGGGGGGGAGTGCCGGGGAGCTGTTTTTT. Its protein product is CASSPPGGSAGELFF.

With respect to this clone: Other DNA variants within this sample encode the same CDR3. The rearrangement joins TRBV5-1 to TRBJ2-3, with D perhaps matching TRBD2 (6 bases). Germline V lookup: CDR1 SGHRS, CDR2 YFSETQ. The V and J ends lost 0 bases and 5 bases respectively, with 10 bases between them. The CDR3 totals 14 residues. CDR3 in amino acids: CASSLGQEGDTQYF. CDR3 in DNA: TGCGCCAGCAGCTTGGGGCAGGAGGGAGATACGCAGTATTTT.

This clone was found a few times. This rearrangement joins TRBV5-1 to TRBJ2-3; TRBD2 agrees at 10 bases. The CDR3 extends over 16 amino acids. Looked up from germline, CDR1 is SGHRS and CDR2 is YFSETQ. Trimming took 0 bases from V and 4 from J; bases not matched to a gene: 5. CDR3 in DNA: TGCGCCAGCAGCTTGGGTTCTAGCGGGAGCTCAGATACGCAGTATTTT. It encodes CASSLGSSGSSDTQYF.

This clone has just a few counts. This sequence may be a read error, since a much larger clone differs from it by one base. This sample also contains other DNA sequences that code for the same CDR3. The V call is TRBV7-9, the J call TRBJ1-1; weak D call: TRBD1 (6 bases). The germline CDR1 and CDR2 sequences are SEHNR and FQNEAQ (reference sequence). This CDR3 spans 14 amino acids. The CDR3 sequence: CASSTRGANTEAFF. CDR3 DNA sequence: TGTGCCAGCAGCACCCGGGGGGCTAACACTGAAGCTTTCTTC. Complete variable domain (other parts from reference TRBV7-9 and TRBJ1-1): DTGVSQNPRHKITKRGQNVTFRCDPISEHNRLYWYRQTLGQGPEFLTYFQNEAQLEKSRLLSDRFSAERPKGSFSTLEIQRTEQGDSAMYLCASSTRGANTEAFFGQGTRLTVV.

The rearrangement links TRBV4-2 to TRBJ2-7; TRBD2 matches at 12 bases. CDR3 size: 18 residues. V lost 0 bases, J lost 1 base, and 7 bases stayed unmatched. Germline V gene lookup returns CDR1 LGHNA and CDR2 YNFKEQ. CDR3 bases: TGTGCCAGCAGCCAAGATAATAGGGGACTAGCGGGTTCCTACGAGCAGTACTTC. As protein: CASSQDNRGLAGSYEQYF.

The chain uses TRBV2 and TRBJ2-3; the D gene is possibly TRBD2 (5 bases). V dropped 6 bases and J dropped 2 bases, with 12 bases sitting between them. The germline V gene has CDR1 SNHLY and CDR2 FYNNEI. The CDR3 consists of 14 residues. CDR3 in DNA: TGTGCCAGCAGACGAACAGCGGTCACAGATACGCAGTATTTT. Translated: CASRRTAVTDTQYF.

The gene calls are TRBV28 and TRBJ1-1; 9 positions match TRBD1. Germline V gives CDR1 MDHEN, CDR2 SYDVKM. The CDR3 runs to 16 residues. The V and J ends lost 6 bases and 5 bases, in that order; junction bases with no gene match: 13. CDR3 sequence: CASRSPPGQGKTEAFF. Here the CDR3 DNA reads TGTGCCAGCAGGTCGCCGCCGGGACAGGGAAAAACTGAAGCTTTCTTT. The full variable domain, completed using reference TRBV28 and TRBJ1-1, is DVKVTQSSRYLVKRTGEKVFLECVQDMDHENMFWYRQDPGLGLRLIYFSYDVKMKEKGDIPEGYSVSREKKERFSLILESASTNQTSMYLCASRSPPGQGKTEAFFGQGTRLTVV.

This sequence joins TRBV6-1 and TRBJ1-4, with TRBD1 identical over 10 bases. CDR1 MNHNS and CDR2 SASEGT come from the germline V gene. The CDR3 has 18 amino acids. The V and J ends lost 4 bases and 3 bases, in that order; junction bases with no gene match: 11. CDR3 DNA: TGTGCCAGCAGTGCTAGGACAGGGGGACTTCCGTCTAATGAAAAACTGTTTTTT. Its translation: CASSARTGGLPSNEKLFF.

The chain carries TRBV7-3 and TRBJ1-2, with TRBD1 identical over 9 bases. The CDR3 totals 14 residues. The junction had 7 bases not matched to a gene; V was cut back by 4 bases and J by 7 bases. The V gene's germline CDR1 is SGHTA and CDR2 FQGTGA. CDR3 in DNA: TGTGCCAGCAGCTCGGGACAGGGAAGGGGTGGCTACACCTTC. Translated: CASSSGQGRGGYTF.

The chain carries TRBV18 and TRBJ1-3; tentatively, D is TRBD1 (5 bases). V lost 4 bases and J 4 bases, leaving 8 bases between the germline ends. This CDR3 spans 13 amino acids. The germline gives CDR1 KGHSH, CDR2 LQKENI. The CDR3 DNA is TGTGCCAGCTCACGGGACGAAGGAAACACCATATATTTT. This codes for CASSRDEGNTIYF.

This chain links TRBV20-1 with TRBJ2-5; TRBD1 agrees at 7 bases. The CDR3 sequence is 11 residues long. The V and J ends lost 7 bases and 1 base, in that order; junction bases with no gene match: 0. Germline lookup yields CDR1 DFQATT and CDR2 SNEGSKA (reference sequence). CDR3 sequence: CSGDSQETQYF. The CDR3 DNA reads TGCAGTGGGGACAGCCAAGAGACCCAGTACTTC.

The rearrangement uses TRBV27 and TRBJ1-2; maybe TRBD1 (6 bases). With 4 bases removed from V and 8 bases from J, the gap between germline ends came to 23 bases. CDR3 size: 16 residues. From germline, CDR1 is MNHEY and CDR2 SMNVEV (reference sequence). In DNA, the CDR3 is TGTGCCAGCAGTTCACCCAAACTCGGACAGACCGGCGGCTACACCTTC. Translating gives CASSSPKLGQTGGYTF.

The CDR3 protein is CASSRTDSGANVLTF. CDR3 sequence (DNA): TGTGCCAGCAGTCGGACGGACTCTGGGGCCAACGTCCTGACTTTC. The rearrangement joins TRBV2 to TRBJ2-6, with D unresolved. CDR3 size: 15 residues. V was pared by 5 bases and J by 0 bases, with 8 bases between. CDR1 and CDR2 (germline): SNHLY, FYNNEI.